This T cell receptor beta chain was recovered during a study of CD8 T cells in Susac syndrome. This clonotype was observed once. Its antigen is currently unknown. The CDR3 spans 14 residues. Trimming took off 1 base at V and 1 base at J, with 5 bases between the two ends. Study-wide points: It was acknowledged by the study that relatively few individuals were included in its TCR sequencing and HLA analysis.

When the RNA was reverse transcribed, random hexamers were used with an input of 0.5 to 1 ug. TCR beta CDR3 was amplified by immunoSEQ multiplex PCR. This amplification extended across 54 Vbeta and 13 Jbeta segments. Via MiXCR, TCRdb re-called the immunoSEQ multiplex PCR reads, giving one row per CDR3 protein. The sample includes some 120,000 distinct CDR3 sequences, more than 80% seen only once; the top ten take approximately 0.31%. The authors sequenced TCR beta from blood CD8+ and CD4+ T cells. Bulk CD8+ and CD4+ cells came from magnetic negative isolation; CD8+ TEMRA by FACS. This rearrangement joins TRBV12-3 or TRBV12-4 to TRBJ1-3; D not certain. The source is a human donor with multiple sclerosis. What was sequenced was CD8+ T cells from PBMCs. CDR3 in DNA: TGTGCCAGCAGTTTAGGCAGGTCTGGAAACACCATATATTTT. Translation gives CASSLGRSGNTIYF.